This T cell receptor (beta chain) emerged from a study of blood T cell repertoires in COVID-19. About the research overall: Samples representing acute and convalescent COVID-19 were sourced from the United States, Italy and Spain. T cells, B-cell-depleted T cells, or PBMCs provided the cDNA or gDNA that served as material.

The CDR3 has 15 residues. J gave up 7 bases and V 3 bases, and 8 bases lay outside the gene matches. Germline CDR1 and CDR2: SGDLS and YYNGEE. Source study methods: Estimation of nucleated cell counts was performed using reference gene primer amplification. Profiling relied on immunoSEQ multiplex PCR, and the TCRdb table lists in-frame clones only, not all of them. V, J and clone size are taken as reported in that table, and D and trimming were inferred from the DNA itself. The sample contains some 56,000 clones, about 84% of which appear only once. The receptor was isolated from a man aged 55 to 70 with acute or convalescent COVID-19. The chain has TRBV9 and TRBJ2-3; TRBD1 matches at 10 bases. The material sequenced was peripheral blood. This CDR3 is CASSAPGQGINTQYF. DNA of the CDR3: TGTGCCAGCAGCGCCCCGGGACAGGGGATCAATACGCAGTATTTT.